The present entry profiles one TCR beta chain with its context. Its antigen is undetermined. Trimming removed 5 bases from V and 9 bases from J; junction bases left unmatched: 7. Germline assignment: CDR1 GTSNPN and CDR2 SVGIG (reference sequence). There are 14 residues in the CDR3. These data come from a study of STAT5B mutations in CD4+ large granular lymphocyte leukemia. Broader study findings: Top patient clones used TRBV06 genes more often: 8/27 versus 2/35 in controls. Patient CD4-sorted repertoires looked more clonal than healthy CD4+ repertoires, even without putative leukemic clones. No patients shared main leukemic clonotypes, though 25% to 30% appeared at low frequency elsewhere.

Profiling relied on immunoSEQ multiplex PCR, and the TCRdb table lists in-frame clones only, not all of them. Here the sample spans tens of thousands of clones, 82% being singletons. Sequencing was performed on CD4+ T cells from blood buffy coats. V gene TRBV30 combines with J gene TRBJ1-6; 10 nucleotides match TRBD1. The clonotype was recovered from a human donor in good health. For the CDR3, the DNA is TGTGCCTGGCGATTGACAGGGGGCGTTTCACCCCTCCACTTT. It codes for CAWRLTGGVSPLHF.